The next 15 T cell receptor beta chains were all read from a single sample in a study of blood T cell repertoires in COVID-19. Assay: immunoSEQ multiplex PCR; the TCRdb copy retains only in-frame clones and omits some. There are 100,000 to 140,000 clones in the sample; approximately 84% occur only once, and less than 5% lies in the top ten. The sequenced sample was peripheral blood. These receptors were taken from a human donor in a cohort sampled during active COVID-19.

The gene calls are TRBV6-2 or TRBV6-3 and TRBJ1-1, with a tentative D call TRBD1 (5 bases). Trimming removed 4 bases from V and 3 bases from J, with 12 bases in between. Germline V gene data show CDR1 as MNHEY and CDR2 as SVGEGT. The CDR3 covers 14 residues. CDR3 nucleotide sequence: TGTGCCAGCAGTTTACACCGGGGGGACACTGAAGCTTTCTTT. Its protein is CASSLHRGDTEAFF.

The chain uses TRBV30 and TRBJ2-2, with TRBD1 identical over 7 bases. Germline V gives CDR1 GTSNPN, CDR2 SVGIG (reference sequence). V dropped 1 base and J dropped 3; count of bases not matched to a gene: 5. The CDR3 has 15 amino acids. The CDR3 nucleotides are TGTGCCTGGAGTGGTGGACAGGTAGACACCGGGGAGCTGTTTTTT. Protein: CAWSGGQVDTGELFF.

The rearrangement uses TRBV27 and TRBJ2-3; 7 bases agree with TRBD2. The V and J ends lost 0 bases and 0 bases, in that order; junction bases with no gene match: 9. This CDR3 spans 18 amino acids. Germline V lookup: CDR1 MNHEY, CDR2 SMNVEV (reference sequence). In DNA, the CDR3 is TGTGCCAGCAGTTTATCGAGGCTCCGGGGGGTAAGCACAGATACGCAGTATTTT. Translating gives CASSLSRLRGVSTDTQYF.

The gene calls are TRBV28 and TRBJ2-4; 9 nucleotides align to TRBD1. In germline, CDR1 is MDHEN, CDR2 SYDVKM. J was trimmed by 6 bases and V by 2 bases; bases with no gene match: 2. CDR3 length: 14 residues. The CDR3 loop reads CASSLGQGRNIQYF. The CDR3 nucleotides read TGTGCCAGCAGTTTAGGACAGGGGAGAAACATTCAGTACTTC.

CDR3 loop: CASGRQERTDTQYF. The CDR3 DNA follows: TGTGCCAGCGGCCGACAGGAGCGCACAGATACGCAGTATTTT. The chain couples TRBV27 to TRBJ2-3, with D possibly matching TRBD1 (6 bases). CDR1 MNHEY and CDR2 SMNVEV come from the germline V gene (reference sequence). Trimming left V 8 bases short and J 1 base short, with 13 bases between. This CDR3 is 14 amino acids long.

The V call is TRBV7-8, the J call TRBJ1-1; D may be TRBD1 (5 bases). The germline CDR1 and CDR2 sequences are SGHVS and FQNEAQ. This CDR3 contains 13 residues. V lost 5 bases and J lost 6, with 13 bases in between. The CDR3 DNA follows: TGTGCCAGCAGCCGAGATCCAGGGTCTGAAGCTTTCTTT. This translates into CASSRDPGSEAFF. The whole variable domain, filled in from reference TRBV7-8 and TRBJ1-1, reads GAGVSQSPRYKVAKRGQDVALRCDPISGHVSLFWYQQALGQGPEFLTYFQNEAQLDKSGLPSDRFFAERPEGSVSTLKIQRTQQEDSAVYLCASSRDPGSEAFFGQGTRLTVV.

The J gene is TRBJ1-6, the V gene TRBV7-6; a possible D gene is TRBD1 (5 bases). The CDR3 contains 16 residues. V was cut by 3 bases and J by 5 bases, with 14 bases left in between. Germline V gene lookup returns CDR1 SGHVS and CDR2 FNYEAQ. CDR3: CASSFQGRLDNSPLHF. In DNA form, the CDR3 reads TGTGCCAGCAGCTTCCAGGGAAGATTGGATAATTCACCCCTCCACTTT.

The chain couples TRBV5-1 to TRBJ2-7, with a possible D match to TRBD1 (6 bases). The CDR3 runs to 13 residues. The V gene lost 0 bases and the J gene lost 6 bases, with 10 bases spanning the gap. Germline CDR1 is SGHRS and CDR2 is YFSETQ. The CDR3 sequence: CASSLEDSIEQYF. CDR3 bases: TGCGCCAGCAGCTTGGAGGACAGTATCGAGCAGTACTTC.

The rearrangement joins TRBV19 to TRBJ1-5; 9 positions agree with TRBD1. V gave up 5 bases and J gave up 7 bases; unmatched junction bases: 6. This CDR3 spans 14 amino acids. Germline values: CDR1 LNHDA, CDR2 SQIVND (reference sequence). CDR3 residues: CASSPGQGGQPQHF. The CDR3 DNA reads TGTGCCAGTAGTCCGGGACAGGGCGGCCAGCCCCAGCATTTT.

The V gene is TRBV19, the J gene TRBJ1-2; TRBD1 agrees at 8 bases. The CDR3 sequence is 15 residues long. Germline CDR1 and CDR2: LNHDA and SQIVND (reference sequence). Germline trimming cut 1 base from V and 6 bases from J; bases unmatched to any gene: 7. The CDR3 region is CASSIVTGGRDGYTF. The CDR3 nucleotides read TGTGCCAGTAGTATAGTTACAGGGGGAAGAGATGGCTACACCTTC.

The DNA for the CDR3 is TGTGCCAGCAAAAGAGGGGGAACCGGGGAGACCCAGTACTTC. As protein: CASKRGGTGETQYF. The chain joins TRBV6-5 to TRBJ2-5, with TRBD1 as a possible D gene (6 bases). Trimming pared 7 bases from V and 5 bases from J, leaving 17 bases between. Germline V gene lookup returns CDR1 MNHEY and CDR2 SVGAGI. The CDR3 totals 14 residues.

This chain links TRBV19 with TRBJ2-1; a possible D gene is TRBD2 (6 bases). Germline V gives CDR1 LNHDA, CDR2 SQIVND (reference sequence). Between the trimmed V and J ends, which lost 5 bases and 5 bases, there was a span of 19 bases. CDR3 length equals 16 residues. The CDR3 sequence: CASSLTGARLNNEQFF. The CDR3 coding sequence is TGTGCCAGTAGTCTGACGGGAGCGCGATTAAACAATGAGCAGTTCTTC.

The genes are TRBV10-3 and TRBJ2-1; 9 nucleotides align to TRBD1. V was pared by 2 bases and J by 5 bases, with 7 bases of the junction left unmatched. CDR1 and CDR2 (germline): ENHRY, SYGVKD. CDR3 size: 16 residues. CDR3 region: CAISETRDRANNEQFF. CDR3 bases: TGTGCCATCAGTGAGACCCGGGACAGGGCCAACAATGAGCAGTTCTTC.

The sample holds one count of this clone. The rearrangement uses TRBV25-1 and TRBJ2-7; 12 nucleotides match TRBD2. Germline V gives CDR1 MGHDK, CDR2 SYGVNS. This CDR3 is built from 13 residues. DNA of the CDR3: TGTGCCAACAGTCTACGACTAGCGGGAGAAGGCGGCGTC. This gives the protein CANSLRLAGEGGV.

The genes are TRBV9 and TRBJ1-1; 7 bases agree with TRBD1. The CDR3 is 15 amino acids. CDR1 is SGDLS, CDR2 YYNGEE, per germline. With V trimmed by 4 bases and J by 2 bases, 8 bases remained unmatched. The CDR3 region is CASSPRTGDNTEAFF. The CDR3, as DNA: TGTGCCAGCAGCCCCCGGACAGGAGATAACACTGAAGCTTTCTTT.